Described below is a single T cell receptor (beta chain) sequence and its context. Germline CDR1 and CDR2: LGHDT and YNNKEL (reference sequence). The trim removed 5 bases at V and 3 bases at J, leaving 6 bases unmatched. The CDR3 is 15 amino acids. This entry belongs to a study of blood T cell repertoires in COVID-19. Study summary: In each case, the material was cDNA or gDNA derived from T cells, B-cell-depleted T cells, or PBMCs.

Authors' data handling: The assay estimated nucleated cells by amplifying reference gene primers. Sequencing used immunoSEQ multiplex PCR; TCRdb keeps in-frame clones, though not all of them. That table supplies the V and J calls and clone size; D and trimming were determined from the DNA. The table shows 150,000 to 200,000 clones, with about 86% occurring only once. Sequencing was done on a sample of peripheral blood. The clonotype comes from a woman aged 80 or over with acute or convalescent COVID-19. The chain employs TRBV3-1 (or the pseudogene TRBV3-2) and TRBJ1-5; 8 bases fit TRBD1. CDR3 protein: CASSLRTGTNQPQHF. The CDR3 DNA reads TGTGCCAGCAGCTTGCGGACAGGGACCAATCAGCCCCAGCATTTT.